The 4 T cell receptor beta chains presented below share a single source sample, sequenced in a study of response to subunit inactivated influenza vaccine. TCRdb used MiXCR to reprocess the RT-PCR reads, holding one entry per CDR3 protein. In the table there are about 540,000 distinct CDR3 sequences, around 21% of which are singletons. This sample also appeared in a second study, on T cells expressing NK-cell markers. That work states: The authors generated TCR beta cDNA through 5'RACE template switching with UMIs.

Sequencing was performed on CD4+ T cells sorted from PBMCs, taken 11 to 12 days after vaccination. All receptors come from a man aged 50 to 59 who received an inactivated influenza vaccine.

This chain connects TRBV20-1 to TRBJ2-2, with a weak D call TRBD1 (6 bases). In germline, CDR1 is DFQATT, CDR2 SNEGSKA (reference sequence). V lost 7 bases, J lost 2 bases, and 11 bases lay in between. The CDR3 totals 13 residues. The CDR3 protein is CSVPGHNTGELFF. DNA of the CDR3: TGCAGTGTCCCGGGACATAACACCGGGGAGCTGTTTTTT.

This chain uses TRBV6-1 with TRBJ2-3; TRBD2 is a possible D gene (6 bases). The CDR3 is 15 residues long. Trimming cost V 9 bases and J 4 bases, with 20 bases left between them. Germline CDR1 is MNHNS and CDR2 is SASEGT. The CDR3 loop reads CASTSGGFNADTQYF. CDR3 coding DNA: TGTGCCAGTACCTCCGGAGGGTTCAACGCAGATACGCAGTATTTT.

The chain joins TRBV6-2 or TRBV6-3 to TRBJ1-2; D unresolved. Between the trimmed V and J ends, which lost 5 bases and 5 bases, there was a span of 12 bases. The CDR3 is 13 amino acids. The V gene's germline CDR1 is MNHEY and CDR2 SVGEGT. The CDR3 loop is CASSTDPFYGYTF. CDR3 bases: TGTGCCAGCAGTACCGACCCTTTTTATGGCTACACCTTC.

The V and J genes are TRBV6-2 or TRBV6-3 and TRBJ2-1, with TRBD2 matching 11 bases. The CDR3 contains 16 residues. CDR1 and CDR2 from the germline V gene are MNHEY and SVGEGT. The V and J ends lost 2 bases and 6 bases, in that order; junction bases with no gene match: 6. CDR3 sequence (DNA): TGTGCCAGCAGTTACCCCTTAGCGGGAGGGAGCAATGAGCAGTTCTTC. Its translation: CASSYPLAGGSNEQFF.